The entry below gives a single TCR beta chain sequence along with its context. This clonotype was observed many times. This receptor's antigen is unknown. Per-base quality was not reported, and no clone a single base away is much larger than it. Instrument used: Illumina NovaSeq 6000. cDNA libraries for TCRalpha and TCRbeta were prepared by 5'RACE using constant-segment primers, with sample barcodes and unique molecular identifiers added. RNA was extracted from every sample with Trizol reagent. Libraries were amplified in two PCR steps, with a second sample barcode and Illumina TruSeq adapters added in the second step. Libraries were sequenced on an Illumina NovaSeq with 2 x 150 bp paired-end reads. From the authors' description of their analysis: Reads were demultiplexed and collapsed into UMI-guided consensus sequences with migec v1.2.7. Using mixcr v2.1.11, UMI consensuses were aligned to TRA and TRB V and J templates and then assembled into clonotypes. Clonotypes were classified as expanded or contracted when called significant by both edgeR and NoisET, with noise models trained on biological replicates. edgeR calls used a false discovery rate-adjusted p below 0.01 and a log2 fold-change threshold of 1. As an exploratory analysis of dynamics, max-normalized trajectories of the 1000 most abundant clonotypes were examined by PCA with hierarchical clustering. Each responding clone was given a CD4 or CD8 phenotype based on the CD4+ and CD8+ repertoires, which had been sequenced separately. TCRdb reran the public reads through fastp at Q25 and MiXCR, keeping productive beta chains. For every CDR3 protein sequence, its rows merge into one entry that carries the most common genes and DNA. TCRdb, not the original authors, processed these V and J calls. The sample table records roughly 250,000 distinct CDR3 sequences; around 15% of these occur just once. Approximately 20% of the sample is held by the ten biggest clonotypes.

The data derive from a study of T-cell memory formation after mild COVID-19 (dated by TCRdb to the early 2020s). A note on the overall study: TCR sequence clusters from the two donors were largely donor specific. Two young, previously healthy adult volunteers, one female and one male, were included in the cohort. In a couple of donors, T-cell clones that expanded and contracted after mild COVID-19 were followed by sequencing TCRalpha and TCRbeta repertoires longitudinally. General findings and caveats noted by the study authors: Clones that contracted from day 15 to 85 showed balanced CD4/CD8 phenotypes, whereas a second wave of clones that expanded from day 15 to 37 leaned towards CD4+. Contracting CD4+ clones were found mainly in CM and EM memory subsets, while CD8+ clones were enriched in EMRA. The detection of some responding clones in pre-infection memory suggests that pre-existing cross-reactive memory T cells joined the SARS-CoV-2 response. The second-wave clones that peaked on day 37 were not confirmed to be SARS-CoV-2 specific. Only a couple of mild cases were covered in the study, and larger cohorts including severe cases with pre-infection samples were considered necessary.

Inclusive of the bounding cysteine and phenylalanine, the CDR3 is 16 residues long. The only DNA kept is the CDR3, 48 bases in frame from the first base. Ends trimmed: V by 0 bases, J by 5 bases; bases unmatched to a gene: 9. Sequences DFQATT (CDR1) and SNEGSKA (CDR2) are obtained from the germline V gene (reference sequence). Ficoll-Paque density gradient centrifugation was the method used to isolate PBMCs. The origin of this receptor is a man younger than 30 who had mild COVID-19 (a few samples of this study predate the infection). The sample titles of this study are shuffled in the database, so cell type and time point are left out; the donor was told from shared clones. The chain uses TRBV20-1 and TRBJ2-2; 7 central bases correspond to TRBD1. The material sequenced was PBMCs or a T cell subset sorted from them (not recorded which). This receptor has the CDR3 CSARDGGQPMTGELFF. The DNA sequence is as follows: TGCAGTGCTAGAGATGGGGGACAGCCCATGACCGGGGAGCTGTTTTTT.